This T cell receptor (beta chain) was captured by sequencing in a study of T cell responses to AZD1222 COVID-19 vaccine. The sample holds one count of this clone. Assay used: immunoSEQ multiplex PCR; TCRdb lists only in-frame clones, some missing. The sample includes more than 150,000 clones, over 90% of them seen just once. This TCR derives from an adult who received the AZD1222 COVID-19 vaccine. The source was peripheral blood, collected 28 days after the second AZD1222 dose.

The CDR3 DNA sequence: TGTGCCAGCATGGGACTAGCGGGAGGGATTTACAATGAGCAGTTCTTC. It specifies CASMGLAGGIYNEQFF. This chain connects TRBV28 to TRBJ2-1, with 16 bases matching TRBD2. In germline, CDR1 is MDHEN, CDR2 SYDVKM. With V trimmed by 7 bases and J by 4 bases, 4 bases remained unmatched. The CDR3 sequence is 16 residues long.